Listed here are 32 T cell receptor beta chains from one sample, sequenced in a study of CD8+CD57+ T cells in acquired aplastic anemia. TCR beta VDJ and CDR3 profiling used genomic DNA as template. Each CDR3 protein gets one entry after TCRdb re-called the reads with MiXCR. This table holds under 350,000 distinct CDR3 sequences, under 65% found once. It was patients with CD8+CD57+ cell expansion by flow cytometry who were chosen for sequencing. Sample: sorted CD4+, CD8+, or CD8+CD57+ T cells (not recorded which) from PBMCs. The receptors stem from a human donor with aplastic anemia.

This clonotype was picked up one time. V usage is TRBV10-2 and J usage is TRBJ1-3, with D hard to call. This CDR3 has 15 residues. V was cut by 3 bases and J by 7 bases, with 16 bases left in between. Germline CDR1 reads WSHSY; CDR2 reads SAAADI. The CDR3 here is CASSDSNLGVNTIYF. CDR3 DNA sequence: TGCGCCAGCAGTGATTCTAATCTAGGCGTGAACACCATATATTTT.

This sequence joins TRBV20-1 and TRBJ2-7, with D perhaps matching TRBD2 (7 bases). The V end lost 5 bases, the J end lost 0 bases, and 11 bases lay between the germline ends. Germline lookup yields CDR1 DFQATT and CDR2 SNEGSKA (reference sequence). This CDR3 has 13 amino acids. DNA for the CDR3: TGCAGTGCTCGGGGGGCCACCTCCTACGAGCAGTACTTC. Protein product: CSARGATSYEQYF.

The rearrangement uses TRBV20-1 and TRBJ1-5; tentatively, D is TRBD1 (5 bases). The CDR3 is 16 amino acids. V was shortened by 0 bases and J by 5 bases, with 17 bases between the two germline ends. The V gene's germline CDR1 is DFQATT and CDR2 SNEGSKA (reference sequence). The CDR3 nucleotides read TGCAGTGCTAGAGATATAGGTCCCGGGGGATATCAGCCCCAGCATTTT. As protein: CSARDIGPGGYQPQHF.

The chain employs TRBV7-2 and TRBJ2-7, with 7 bases matching TRBD1. CDR1 and CDR2 from the germline V gene are SGHTA and FQGNSA. Unmatched junction bases numbered 7, after V lost 1 base and J lost 10 bases. The CDR3 spans 13 residues. CDR3 nucleotides: TGTGCCAGCAGCTTAGTTGGGACAGCCGATCAGTACTTC. Protein product: CASSLVGTADQYF.

The rearrangement links TRBV7-3 to TRBJ1-6, with TRBD1 matching 11 bases. This CDR3 comprises 18 residues. From germline, CDR1 is SGHTA and CDR2 FQGTGA. After removal of 1 base from V and 9 bases from J, the junction contained 11 bases not matched to a gene. The CDR3 DNA reads TGTGCCAGCAGCTTAAGGGTCCCTGGGGACAGGGGGTCTTCACCCCTCCACTTT. It specifies CASSLRVPGDRGSSPLHF.

J is TRBJ1-1 and V is TRBV2; 8 positions agree with TRBD1. Trimming took 6 bases from V and 3 from J; bases not matched to a gene: 6. This CDR3 has 14 amino acids. Germline CDR1 and CDR2: SNHLY and FYNNEI. In DNA form, the CDR3 reads TGTGCCAGCAGGGACACAGGGGGTGACACTGAAGCTTTCTTT. Protein sequence: CASRDTGGDTEAFF. The whole variable domain, remainder taken from reference TRBV2 and TRBJ1-1, is EPEVTQTPSHQVTQMGQEVILRCVPISNHLYFYWYRQILGQKVEFLVSFYNNEISEKSEIFDDQFSVERPDGSNFTLKIRSTKLEDSAMYFCASRDTGGDTEAFFGQGTRLTVV.

This clonotype was detected ten times or more. The chain joins TRBV5-1 to TRBJ2-7, with D hard to call. With 2 bases removed from V and 0 bases from J, the gap between germline ends came to 12 bases. Looked up from germline, CDR1 is SGHRS and CDR2 is YFSETQ. CDR3 size: 15 residues. DNA of the CDR3: TGCGCCAGCAGCTTAGAGACGGCGTCCTCCTACGAGCAGTACTTC. This sequence encodes CASSLETASSYEQYF.

The chain is built from TRBV19 and TRBJ1-4; D is unclear. There are 12 residues in the CDR3. Germline assignment: CDR1 LNHDA and CDR2 SQIVND (reference sequence). V lost 3 bases, J lost 12 bases, and 11 bases lay in between. DNA of the CDR3: TGTGCCAGTAGTATTGGAGAGACTCAACTGTTTTTT. This translates into CASSIGETQLFF.

This chain connects TRBV7-9 to TRBJ2-5; no clear D gene. Trimming shortened V by 5 bases and J by 3 bases, and 16 bases separated the two germline ends. The CDR3 spans 15 residues. Germline CDR1 reads SEHNR; CDR2 reads FQNEAQ (reference sequence). Here the CDR3 DNA reads TGTGCCAGCAGCCCGACGGGCTCACTAAAAGAGACCCAGTACTTC. Amino acid sequence: CASSPTGSLKETQYF. Variable domain in full (rest from reference TRBV7-9 and TRBJ2-5): DTGVSQNPRHKITKRGQNVTFRCDPISEHNRLYWYRQTLGQGPEFLTYFQNEAQLEKSRLLSDRFSAERPKGSFSTLEIQRTEQGDSAMYLCASSPTGSLKETQYFGPGTRLLVL.

This chain connects TRBV9 to TRBJ2-5; D gene ambiguous. Germline lookup yields CDR1 SGDLS and CDR2 YYNGEE. V lost 5 bases and J lost 2, with 7 bases in between. The CDR3 contains 12 residues. DNA of the CDR3: TGTGCCAGCAGTTTCCCTCAAGAGACCCAGTACTTC. It specifies CASSFPQETQYF.

This clonotype was found a few times. The chain has TRBV10-3 and TRBJ1-2; the D is unclear. CDR1 and CDR2 from the germline V gene are ENHRY and SYGVKD. Trimming pared 0 bases from V and 3 bases from J, leaving 11 bases between. The CDR3 runs to 15 residues. The CDR3 bases are TGTGCCATCAGTGAGTCGGGGATCCCATACTATGGCTACACCTTC. This gives the protein CAISESGIPYYGYTF.

The gene calls are TRBV20-1 and TRBJ1-1; 8 bases match TRBD1. In germline, CDR1 is DFQATT, CDR2 SNEGSKA (reference sequence). The ends lost 0 bases at V and 3 bases at J; junction bases unmatched: 3. The CDR3 is 14 residues long. The CDR3 protein is CSARDHRGDTEAFF. The DNA of the CDR3 is TGCAGTGCTAGAGATCACAGGGGGGACACTGAAGCTTTCTTT.

The chain carries TRBV20-1 and TRBJ1-1; TRBD1 aligns across 7 bases. The germline V gene has CDR1 DFQATT and CDR2 SNEGSKA (reference sequence). V was pared by 5 bases and J by 3 bases, with 9 bases of the junction left unmatched. This CDR3 has 14 amino acids. CDR3 nucleotide sequence: TGCAGTGCTCCCGGGACAGCGAGGGACACTGAAGCTTTCTTT. This translates into CSAPGTARDTEAFF.

The J gene is TRBJ2-5, the V gene TRBV19, with D possibly matching TRBD1 (5 bases). V gave up 4 bases and J gave up 5 bases, with 11 bases separating them. The germline CDR1 and CDR2 sequences are LNHDA and SQIVND (reference sequence). The CDR3 totals 13 residues. Written as DNA, the CDR3 is TGTGCCAGTAGTAGCACAGGAGCTGAGACCCAGTACTTC. Translation: CASSSTGAETQYF.

The rearrangement joins TRBV20-1 to TRBJ2-3, with 12 bases that match TRBD2. The CDR3 covers 17 residues. V trimming: 0 bases; J trimming: 0 bases; junction bases outside the gene matches: 4. Per germline, CDR1 DFQATT and CDR2 SNEGSKA (reference sequence). CDR3 in DNA: TGCAGTGCTAGAGACGCTAGCGGGGGGGTTAGCACAGATACGCAGTATTTT. This encodes CSARDASGGVSTDTQYF.

This clonotype has at least ten counts. This chain connects TRBV4-2 to TRBJ1-6; TRBD1 aligns across 11 bases. The V gene end was trimmed by 1 base and the J gene end by 8 bases; junction bases not matched to a gene: 1. Germline V CDR1 and CDR2: LGHNA, YNFKEQ. The CDR3 extends over 15 amino acids. The CDR3 protein is CASSQGGQGDSPLHF. CDR3 coding DNA: TGTGCCAGCAGCCAAGGGGGACAGGGGGATTCACCCCTCCACTTT.

This clonotype was counted ten times or more. The gene calls are TRBV9 and TRBJ2-5; 14 bases are shared with TRBD2. The CDR3 extends over 18 amino acids. Germline-derived CDR1 and CDR2 are SGDLS and YYNGEE. V was pared by 0 bases and J by 0 bases, with 4 bases of the junction left unmatched. The CDR3 coding sequence is TGTGCCAGCAGCGTAGGACTAGCGGGGGGGCTGTACCAAGAGACCCAGTACTTC. As protein: CASSVGLAGGLYQETQYF.

This clonotype was recorded many times. The chain links TRBV19 to TRBJ2-5; D not certain. CDR1 is LNHDA and CDR2 is SQIVND in the germline V gene (reference sequence). V lost 6 bases to trimming and J lost 4 bases, with 6 bases between them. The CDR3 runs to 11 residues. In nucleotides, the CDR3 is TGTGCCAGTAGCCCCGGAGAGACCCAGTACTTC. This codes for CASSPGETQYF. The variable domain in full, with the rest retrieved from reference TRBV19 and TRBJ2-5, is DGGITQSPKYLFRKEGQNVTLSCEQNLNHDAMYWYRQDPGQGLRLIYYSQIVNDFQKGDIAEGYSVSREKKESFPLTVTSAQKNPTAFYLCASSPGETQYFGPGTRLLVL.

The chain joins TRBV11-2 to TRBJ2-7; TRBD1 agrees at 8 bases. The ends lost 5 bases at V and 6 bases at J; junction bases unmatched: 9. This CDR3 is built from 14 residues. Per germline, CDR1 SGHAT and CDR2 FQNNGV. CDR3 residues: CASSLGQGTGEQYF. CDR3 in DNA: TGTGCCAGCAGCCTAGGACAGGGTACGGGCGAGCAGTACTTC.

Only a few counts were recorded for this clonotype. The rearrangement links TRBV20-1 to TRBJ2-3; 8 nucleotides line up with TRBD2. After removal of 1 base from V and 8 bases from J, the junction contained 14 bases not matched to a gene. The CDR3 extends over 16 amino acids. Germline loops: CDR1 DFQATT, CDR2 SNEGSKA (reference sequence). The CDR3 bases are TGCAGTGCTAGAGGGGGGCAGGGACTAGGTAGTGCTACGCAGTATTTT. Protein: CSARGGQGLGSATQYF.

This chain uses TRBV7-8 with TRBJ2-1; no reliable D call. V gave up 1 base and J gave up 0 bases, with 7 bases separating them. The CDR3 totals 15 residues. CDR1 and CDR2 (germline): SGHVS, FQNEAQ. CDR3 in DNA: TGTGCCAGCAGCTTAGTCTTGAGCTCCTACAATGAGCAGTTCTTC. Translated, it gives CASSLVLSSYNEQFF.

This clonotype was detected ten times or more. This chain joins TRBV7-9 and TRBJ1-6; D is unclear. Germline values: CDR1 SEHNR, CDR2 FQNEAQ (reference sequence). The germline V and J ends were trimmed by 1 base and 4 bases, with 8 bases remaining between them. The CDR3 has 15 residues. The CDR3 sequence: CASSLDLGYNSPLHF. The CDR3 DNA follows: TGTGCCAGCAGCTTAGACTTAGGGTATAATTCACCCCTCCACTTT.

This chain links TRBV7-3 with TRBJ2-3; 9 positions match TRBD1. Germline V gene sequence: CDR1 SGHTA, CDR2 FQGTGA. With V trimmed by 6 bases and J by 1 base, 11 bases remained unmatched. The CDR3 is made up of 17 amino acids. The CDR3 nucleotides read TGTGCCAGCAGTTACGTTTTCAGGACAGGGGGCACAGATACGCAGTATTTT. Amino acids: CASSYVFRTGGTDTQYF.

This clonotype was counted between two and nine times. The chain couples TRBV7-6 to TRBJ2-7, with unresolved D. CDR1 and CDR2 from the germline V gene are SGHVS and FNYEAQ. The CDR3 contains 17 residues. V was clipped by 1 base and J by 3 bases, with 19 bases between them. CDR3 protein: CASSLETRGSQYYEQYF. The CDR3, as DNA: TGTGCCAGCAGCTTAGAAACGCGCGGCAGCCAATACTACGAGCAGTACTTC.

The chain is built from TRBV20-1 and TRBJ2-7, with unresolved D. This CDR3 is built from 14 residues. Looked up from germline, CDR1 is DFQATT and CDR2 is SNEGSKA (reference sequence). Deletions cut 5 bases from V and 3 bases from J, with 17 bases between. The CDR3 sequence is CSAHPFREVYEQYF. Here the CDR3 DNA reads TGCAGTGCTCACCCTTTTAGGGAAGTCTACGAGCAGTACTTC.

This clonotype has more than one count but fewer than ten. V and J are TRBV7-9 and TRBJ2-1, with D perhaps matching TRBD1 (6 bases). V was trimmed by 0 bases and J by 10 bases, leaving 10 bases between them. The germline CDR1 and CDR2 sequences are SEHNR and FQNEAQ (reference sequence). The CDR3 totals 13 residues. In nucleotides, the CDR3 is TGTGCCAGCAGCTTAGCTACAACAGGGGAGCAGTTCTTC. Amino acids: CASSLATTGEQFF.

V is TRBV7-2 and J is TRBJ2-1; unclear D gene. CDR3 size: 13 residues. V was shortened by 3 bases and J by 5 bases, with 8 bases between the two germline ends. Per germline, CDR1 SGHTA and CDR2 FQGNSA. CDR3 amino acids: CASSLVRDNEQFF. In DNA, the CDR3 is TGTGCCAGCAGCTTGGTCCGAGACAATGAGCAGTTCTTC.

This chain links TRBV20-1 with TRBJ2-3, with D hard to call. The V gene's germline CDR1 is DFQATT and CDR2 SNEGSKA (reference sequence). The V end was cut by 2 bases, the J end by 1 base, with 10 bases between. The CDR3 runs 14 residues. For the CDR3, the DNA is TGCAGTGCTAGATTCGTCATAGGCACAGATACGCAGTATTTT. Translated: CSARFVIGTDTQYF.

The chain employs TRBV29-1 and TRBJ1-2; unclear D gene. This CDR3 has 15 amino acids. Germline V gives CDR1 SQVTM, CDR2 ANQGSEA. V dropped 6 bases and J dropped 7 bases, with 24 bases sitting between them. The DNA for the CDR3 is TGCAGCGTGCCCCGGCGAGGGTCTAATAGTGGTGGCTACACCTTC. Translated, it gives CSVPRRGSNSGGYTF.

The chain recombines TRBV20-1 with TRBJ2-7; TRBD2 aligns across 13 bases. Germline V gene data show CDR1 as DFQATT and CDR2 as SNEGSKA (reference sequence). The ends lost 2 bases at V and 1 base at J; junction bases unmatched: 2. This CDR3 has 15 residues. The CDR3 DNA reads as TGCAGTGCTAGATGGGGACTAGCGGGGTCCTACGAGCAGTACTTC. It is translated as CSARWGLAGSYEQYF.

This clonotype occurred many times. This chain connects TRBV27 to TRBJ2-7; TRBD2 agrees at 14 bases. The CDR3 contains 16 residues. J lost 4 bases, V lost 6 bases, and 8 bases had no gene match. Germline assignment: CDR1 MNHEY and CDR2 SMNVEV (reference sequence). CDR3 coding DNA: TGTGCCAGCAGCCCTCTCGGGACTAGCGGGAGTTACGAGCAGTACTTC. Amino acid sequence: CASSPLGTSGSYEQYF.

The chain carries TRBV7-9 and TRBJ2-2; D is ambiguous. This CDR3 region has 15 residues. Deletions cut 1 base from V and 1 base from J, with 7 bases between. Germline CDR1 reads SEHNR; CDR2 reads FQNEAQ (reference sequence). The CDR3 sequence is CASSLVPGNTGELFF. CDR3 DNA: TGTGCCAGCAGCTTAGTTCCGGGGAACACCGGGGAGCTGTTTTTT.